Below are 20 T cell receptor beta chains sequenced from a single sample in a study of cytomegalovirus exposure and HLA in healthy donors. PCR primers comprised 60 Vbeta and 13 Jbeta primers. Produced via immunoSEQ multiplex PCR; TCRdb's table is partial and in-frame only. The sample contains 110,000 to 150,000 clones, roughly 84% of which appear only once. The sequenced sample was PBMCs. The source of these receptors is a boy aged 2 to 10 in good health and CMV-seronegative.

The chain links TRBV4-2 to TRBJ1-2, with D perhaps TRBD1 (6 bases). The CDR3 sequence is 17 residues long. The V end was cut by 0 bases, the J end by 3 bases, with 17 bases between. Germline CDR1 and CDR2: LGHNA and YNFKEQ. The chain's CDR3 is CASSQDAQGLRDYGYTF. The DNA of the CDR3 is TGTGCCAGCAGCCAAGATGCACAGGGCCTAAGGGACTATGGCTACACCTTC.

In its sample, this clone was seen once. V and J are TRBV28 and TRBJ2-1, with D unclear. Deletions cut 6 bases from V and 4 bases from J, with 13 bases between. This CDR3 has 14 amino acids. CDR1 and CDR2 (germline): MDHEN, SYDVKM. CDR3 region: CASRGPLEYNEQFF. The CDR3 DNA reads as TGTGCCAGCAGGGGCCCGTTGGAATACAATGAGCAGTTCTTC. The full variable domain, in which reference TRBV28 and TRBJ2-1 provide the parts outside the CDR3, is DVKVTQSSRYLVKRTGEKVFLECVQDMDHENMFWYRQDPGLGLRLIYFSYDVKMKEKGDIPEGYSVSREKKERFSLILESASTNQTSMYLCASRGPLEYNEQFFGPGTRLTVL.

The chain couples TRBV4-2 to TRBJ2-1; 13 bases are shared with TRBD2. CDR1 and CDR2 from the germline V gene are LGHNA and YNFKEQ. The CDR3 spans 21 residues. V gave up 4 bases and J gave up 2 bases; unmatched junction bases: 17. The CDR3 nucleotides read TGTGCCAGCAGCCGGGCGTTGGGACTAGCGGGAATTTTAGGCACCTACAATGAGCAGTTCTTC. Its translation: CASSRALGLAGILGTYNEQFF.

The CDR3 nucleotides read TGTGCCAGCAGCCAGGGATCGGGGACAGCGTCCTACGAGCAGTACTTC. Amino acid sequence: CASSQGSGTASYEQYF. The chain carries TRBV7-2 and TRBJ2-7, with TRBD1 identical over 7 bases. Looked up from germline, CDR1 is SGHTA and CDR2 is FQGNSA. Losses at the gene ends were 5 bases for V and 1 base for J; bases not matched to a gene: 11. The CDR3 has 16 residues.

The J gene is TRBJ1-2, the V gene TRBV29-1; 9 bases map to TRBD1. The V gene's germline CDR1 is SQVTM and CDR2 ANQGSEA. The CDR3 is 13 residues long. With 7 bases clipped from V and 6 bases from J, the junction kept 9 bases outside the gene matches. CDR3 bases: TGCAGCGGGGTCTTCGGGACAGGGAATGGCTACACCTTC. Amino acids: CSGVFGTGNGYTF.

The chain recombines TRBV19 with TRBJ1-1; D may be TRBD1 (6 bases). The CDR3 loop spans 18 amino acids. Trimming removed 3 bases at V and 2 bases at J, with 22 bases between. CDR1 LNHDA and CDR2 SQIVND come from the germline V gene (reference sequence). CDR3 in amino acids: CASSMDYGIGTLNTEAFF. In nucleotides, the CDR3 is TGTGCCAGTAGTATGGATTATGGAATCGGGACACTAAACACTGAAGCTTTCTTT.

The V call is TRBV9, the J call TRBJ2-3, with a weak D call TRBD1 (5 bases). This CDR3 is 16 amino acids long. Germline V gene data show CDR1 as SGDLS and CDR2 as YYNGEE. V lost 1 base to trimming and J lost 2 bases, with 14 bases between them. The CDR3 loop reads CASSVLQGHPTDTQYF. CDR3 DNA sequence: TGTGCCAGCAGCGTACTACAAGGACACCCCACAGATACGCAGTATTTT.

The rearrangement joins TRBV5-1 to TRBJ2-1, with D hard to call. This CDR3 region has 14 residues. The V end lost 2 bases, the J end lost 3 bases, and 9 bases lay between the germline ends. CDR1 and CDR2 from the germline V gene are SGHRS and YFSETQ. The CDR3 loop reads CASSFENGYNEQFF. The CDR3 DNA is TGCGCCAGCAGCTTCGAGAACGGCTACAATGAGCAGTTCTTC.

The V gene is TRBV27, the J gene TRBJ2-3; possibly TRBD2 for D (5 bases). The V gene lost 2 bases and the J gene lost 0 bases, with 12 bases spanning the gap. Per germline, CDR1 MNHEY and CDR2 SMNVEV (reference sequence). The CDR3 contains 16 residues. CDR3 residues: CASSLSGWPSTDTQYF. In DNA form, the CDR3 reads TGTGCCAGCAGTTTAAGCGGATGGCCTAGCACAGATACGCAGTATTTT.

The rearrangement joins TRBV5-1 to TRBJ1-3; D is unclear. The CDR3 has 16 amino acids. CDR1 is SGHRS, CDR2 YFSETQ, per germline. V was cut by 1 base and J by 1 base, with 12 bases left in between. CDR3 sequence reads: CASSLLQTESGNTIYF. CDR3 nucleotide sequence: TGCGCCAGCAGCTTGTTGCAGACTGAGTCTGGAAACACCATATATTTT.

This sequence joins TRBV6-5 and TRBJ2-1; D uncertain. This CDR3 contains 13 residues. CDR1 is MNHEY, CDR2 SVGAGI, per germline. V was shortened by 6 bases and J by 8 bases, with 14 bases between the two germline ends. CDR3 nucleotide sequence: TGTGCCAGCAGCTCCGTGGGCCGAGATGAGCAGTTCTTC. Translation gives CASSSVGRDEQFF.

This clone was recorded once. The chain recombines TRBV5-1 with TRBJ2-7; a possible D gene is TRBD1 (6 bases). The V end was cut by 0 bases, the J end by 5 bases, with 12 bases between. Looked up from germline, CDR1 is SGHRS and CDR2 is YFSETQ. The CDR3 extends over 14 amino acids. This CDR3 is CASSLGQALHEQYF. In DNA, the CDR3 is TGCGCCAGCAGCTTGGGACAGGCCTTGCACGAGCAGTACTTC.

This clone showed up just once. The chain has TRBV27 and TRBJ2-3; 11 nucleotides match TRBD2. The CDR3 spans 16 residues. Trimming at V came to 5 bases and at J to 3 bases, leaving 7 bases not matched to a gene. CDR1 MNHEY and CDR2 SMNVEV come from the germline V gene (reference sequence). CDR3 protein: CASSPAWTSGTDTQYF. The CDR3 bases are TGTGCCAGCAGTCCCGCATGGACTAGCGGGACAGATACGCAGTATTTT.

This chain joins TRBV4-3 and TRBJ2-2, with 12 bases lining up with TRBD1. The trim removed 3 bases at V and 6 bases at J, leaving 8 bases unmatched. Germline loops: CDR1 LGHNA, CDR2 YSLEER. The CDR3 is 17 amino acids. The CDR3, as DNA: TGCGCCAGCAGCCAGGAGGGACAGGGGGCGATCTCCGGGGAGCTGTTTTTT. This codes for CASSQEGQGAISGELFF.

This chain joins TRBV6-4 and TRBJ1-3; possible D gene TRBD1, 5 bases. Germline V CDR1 and CDR2: MRHNA, SNTAGT. V lost 0 bases, J lost 0 bases, and 15 bases lay in between. The CDR3 length is 18 residues. CDR3 DNA sequence: TGTGCCAGCAGTGACTCGATTATGGGACTTAGCTCTGGAAACACCATATATTTT. This encodes CASSDSIMGLSSGNTIYF.

The rearrangement joins TRBV2 to TRBJ1-1, with no clear D. The germline V gene has CDR1 SNHLY and CDR2 FYNNEI. The germline V and J ends were trimmed by 2 bases and 3 bases, with 7 bases remaining between them. The CDR3 runs 13 residues. CDR3 residues: CASSELRYTEAFF. The CDR3, as DNA: TGTGCCAGCAGTGAACTCAGGTACACTGAAGCTTTCTTT. Full variable domain (outside the CDR3, taken from reference TRBV2 and TRBJ1-1): EPEVTQTPSHQVTQMGQEVILRCVPISNHLYFYWYRQILGQKVEFLVSFYNNEISEKSEIFDDQFSVERPDGSNFTLKIRSTKLEDSAMYFCASSELRYTEAFFGQGTRLTVV.

The chain employs TRBV2 and TRBJ1-5; possibly TRBD1 for D (5 bases). The CDR3 is 14 amino acids. Germline V gene lookup returns CDR1 SNHLY and CDR2 FYNNEI. The V gene lost 6 bases and the J gene lost 5 bases, with 14 bases spanning the gap. CDR3 bases: TGTGCCAGCAGGGGGGGACCGCAACATCAGCCCCAGCATTTT. Its translation is CASRGGPQHQPQHF.

V and J are TRBV28 and TRBJ2-7; 10 bases match TRBD2. CDR1 is MDHEN, CDR2 SYDVKM, per germline. The CDR3 spans 15 residues. The V segment lost 3 bases and the J segment 5 bases; nucleotides outside the gene matches: 7. CDR3 amino acids: CASSFSLAGVNEQYF. The DNA of the CDR3 is TGTGCCAGCAGTTTCTCTCTAGCGGGAGTTAACGAGCAGTACTTC.

The chain combines TRBV20-1 with TRBJ2-7; D is unresolved. The CDR3 runs 11 residues. Per the germline V gene, CDR1 is DFQATT and CDR2 is SNEGSKA (reference sequence). The V end lost 2 bases, the J end lost 3 bases, and 5 bases lay between the germline ends. This chain's CDR3 is CSARPGYEQYF. CDR3 sequence (DNA): TGCAGTGCTAGACCAGGCTACGAGCAGTACTTC.

V usage is TRBV10-3 and J usage is TRBJ2-1, with D tentatively TRBD1 (5 bases). The CDR3 extends over 13 amino acids. Germline V CDR1 and CDR2: ENHRY, SYGVKD. V lost 6 bases and J lost 0, with 6 bases in between. As DNA, the CDR3 is TGTGCCATCAGGGACACCTCCTACAATGAGCAGTTCTTC. Its translation is CAIRDTSYNEQFF.